Listed below are T cell receptor beta chains from one sample, sequenced in a study of CXCR3-negative and CXCR3-positive naive CD8 T cells. From the 5' RACE reads, TCRdb lists one entry per CDR3 protein and no DNA. The sample has approximately 70,000 distinct CDR3 sequences. Input material: naive CXCR3- CD8+ T cells from blood. These receptor sequences come from a human donor in good health. Some clones in this sample may be carry-over from other donors' samples. Both conserved end residues are part of each CDR3. Fields, in order: V gene, J gene, CDR3 protein.

TRBV25-1	TRBJ2-7	CASSESVSLGRRYEQYF
TRBV13	TRBJ2-1	CASSPGTAGERDEQFF
TRBV20-1	TRBJ1-5	CSASPWAEPTYSNQPQHF
TRBV4-1	TRBJ2-2	CASSQFKGAYGGELFF
TRBV20-1	TRBJ2-7	CSAPTEFSYEQYF
TRBV29-1	TRBJ1-1	CSARDENTEAFF
TRBV29-1	TRBJ2-3	CSAFVSTDTQYF
TRBV29-1	TRBJ2-3	CSANEYLSTDTQYF
TRBV9	TRBJ2-3	CASSGGPNSYVGPITQYF
TRBV7-9	TRBJ2-5	CASSVQGTGTEYQETQYF
TRBV10-3	TRBJ2-7	CAISEPSVDEQYF
TRBV7-8	TRBJ2-7	CASSLERDRNYYEQYF
TRBV28	TRBJ2-3	CASSLFQGSTDTQYF
TRBV7-9	TRBJ2-7	CASSSEQGSYEQYF
TRBV11-2	TRBJ2-2	CASDGLAGYRGPGSCFF
TRBV4-2	TRBJ2-2	CASSQAGQNTGELFF
TRBV20-1	TRBJ2-1	CSALPDHLADNEQFF
TRBV7-8	TRBJ2-7	CASSLVPLEQYF
TRBV29-1	TRBJ2-7	CSVEGREGYEQYF
TRBV4-1	TRBJ2-1	CASSQDLGGAYNEQFF
TRBV29-1	TRBJ1-2	CSVEPTPGTDYGYTF
TRBV28	TRBJ2-1	CASSPKSPGQGVNEQFF
TRBV7-8	TRBJ1-1	CASRQSVNTEAFF
TRBV5-4	TRBJ2-3	CASSLTGLAGVPSTDTQYF
TRBV7-9	TRBJ1-4	CASSPWDRDNEKLFF
TRBV27	TRBJ1-1	CASSFSGGFDEAFF
TRBV28	TRBJ2-3	CASSGLAGGLGTQYF
TRBV21-1	TRBJ2-3	CASSKTGTVGGSQGGDTQYF
TRBV10-3	TRBJ1-2	CAITAEGMGYGYTF
TRBV28	TRBJ2-1	CASNPSGTSVDNEQFF
TRBV12-3/TRBV12-4	TRBJ1-1	CASSFRGEGTEAFF
TRBV4-2	TRBJ1-2	CASSQESTGSYGYTF
TRBV4-2	TRBJ2-7	CASSQVLQGVNEQYF
TRBV12-3/TRBV12-4	TRBJ2-2	CASSPPGLANAGELFF
TRBV12-3/TRBV12-4	TRBJ2-5	CASSPGWGQYF
TRBV5-4	TRBJ2-7	CASSRATGDYEQYF
TRBV20-1	TRBJ2-7	CSARDPELAGVYEQYF
TRBV19	TRBJ2-1	CASRRGWDEQFF
TRBV28	TRBJ1-1	CASSLTGGWTEAFF
TRBV28	TRBJ1-1	CASSWVSTNTEAFF
TRBV3-1	TRBJ1-4	CASSQGTGETNEKLFF
TRBV29-1	TRBJ2-2	CSVTPGQGVMFF
TRBV3-1	TRBJ1-1	CASSLTGQGETEAFF
TRBV6-5	TRBJ1-2	CASSYSGQTNYGYTF
TRBV13	TRBJ1-1	CASSGGWANTEAFF
TRBV28	TRBJ2-7	CASRSDRGYEQYF
TRBV6-5	TRBJ2-7	CASNYASGAGEQYF
TRBV29-1	TRBJ2-1	CSSLAGGYNEQFF